These T cell receptor beta chains were read from a single sample in a study of blood T cell repertoires in COVID-19. Repertoires were generated with immunoSEQ multiplex PCR, while TCRdb's copy carries only in-frame clones and drops some. The sample yields 200,000 to 250,000 clones, 70% to 85% seen once. Sequenced material: PBMCs or T cells enriched from blood (not recorded which). These receptors all stem from a man aged 60-69 years who had recovered from COVID-19. Both conserved end residues are part of each CDR3. D genes are given only for firm matches. A row's size may be missing; if present it is once, few, many or a size class.

abundance: NA; j_gene: TRBJ1-1; v_gene: TRBV28; d_gene: NA; CDR3aa: CASSPGMGGRTEAFF; CDR3nt: TGTGCCAGCAGTCCGGGCATGGGTGGGAGGACTGAAGCTTTCTTT
abundance: NA; j_gene: TRBJ2-5; v_gene: TRBV18; d_gene: TRBD1; CDR3aa: CASSRDRGQETQYF; CDR3nt: TGTGCCAGCTCACGGGACAGGGGTCAAGAGACCCAGTACTTC
abundance: few; j_gene: TRBJ2-7; v_gene: TRBV10-1; d_gene: TRBD1; CDR3aa: CASSGAGQGGYEQYF; CDR3nt: TGCGCCAGCAGTGGAGCGGGACAGGGGGGCTACGAGCAGTACTTC
abundance: many; j_gene: TRBJ1-5; v_gene: TRBV7-9; d_gene: NA; CDR3aa: CASSLDLQNQPQHF; CDR3nt: TGTGCCAGCAGCTTGGACTTACAGAATCAGCCCCAGCATTTT
abundance: NA; j_gene: TRBJ2-1; v_gene: TRBV11-3; d_gene: NA; CDR3aa: CASSTRDRGSYNEQFF; CDR3nt: TGTGCCAGCAGCACTCGGGACCGGGGGTCCTACAATGAGCAGTTCTTC
abundance: NA; j_gene: TRBJ1-2; v_gene: TRBV12-5; d_gene: NA; CDR3aa: CASGLVLTRGNGYTF; CDR3nt: TGTGCTAGTGGTTTGGTACTGACAAGGGGCAATGGCTACACCTTC
abundance: NA; j_gene: TRBJ1-4; v_gene: TRBV19; d_gene: NA; CDR3aa: CASSLSGSTNEKLFF; CDR3nt: TGTGCCAGTAGTCTTTCAGGGTCAACTAATGAAAAACTGTTTTTT
abundance: once; j_gene: TRBJ1-3; v_gene: TRBV27; d_gene: NA; CDR3aa: CASSPRGSGNTIYF; CDR3nt: TGTGCCAGCAGTCCCCGCGGCTCTGGAAACACCATATATTTT
abundance: NA; j_gene: TRBJ2-1; v_gene: TRBV6-5; d_gene: TRBD2; CDR3aa: CASSRVAGVDNEQFF; CDR3nt: TGTGCCAGCAGCCGAGTAGCGGGGGTGGACAATGAGCAGTTCTTC
abundance: NA; j_gene: TRBJ1-2; v_gene: TRBV19; d_gene: TRBD1; CDR3aa: CASSGTGWGYTF; CDR3nt: TGTGCCAGTAGTGGGACAGGGTGGGGCTACACCTTC
abundance: few; j_gene: TRBJ1-4; v_gene: TRBV18; d_gene: TRBD1; CDR3aa: CASSPMATGVEKLFF; CDR3nt: TGTGCCAGCTCACCAATGGCGACAGGGGTTGAAAAACTGTTTTTT
abundance: NA; j_gene: TRBJ1-3; v_gene: TRBV11-2; d_gene: NA; CDR3aa: CASSQHPRSGNTIYF; CDR3nt: TGTGCCAGCAGCCAACATCCCCGCTCTGGAAACACCATATATTTT
abundance: few; j_gene: TRBJ1-4; v_gene: TRBV30; d_gene: NA; CDR3aa: CAWSQGFQEKLFF; CDR3nt: TGTGCCTGGAGTCAGGGCTTCCAAGAAAAACTGTTTTTT
abundance: NA; j_gene: TRBJ2-3; v_gene: TRBV11-3; d_gene: NA; CDR3aa: CASSPRQERTDTQYF; CDR3nt: TGTGCCAGCAGCCCCCGACAGGAAAGGACAGATACGCAGTATTTT
abundance: NA; j_gene: TRBJ1-6; v_gene: TRBV10-3; d_gene: NA; CDR3aa: CAISEGLHSPLHF; CDR3nt: TGTGCCATCAGTGAGGGCCTCCACTCACCCCTCCACTTT
abundance: NA; j_gene: TRBJ2-7; v_gene: TRBV6-5; d_gene: NA; CDR3aa: CASRQGDEQYF; CDR3nt: TGTGCCAGCAGACAGGGAGACGAGCAGTACTTC
abundance: NA; j_gene: TRBJ1-2; v_gene: TRBV7-9; d_gene: NA; CDR3aa: CASSLGGKGYTF; CDR3nt: TGTGCCAGCAGCTTAGGCGGGAAAGGCTACACCTTC
abundance: NA; j_gene: TRBJ1-2; v_gene: TRBV5-1; d_gene: TRBD1; CDR3aa: CASSTSGTGISYGYTF; CDR3nt: TGCGCCAGCAGCACTTCCGGGACAGGGATCAGCTATGGCTACACCTTC
abundance: once; j_gene: TRBJ2-5; v_gene: TRBV19; d_gene: NA; CDR3aa: CASSRPGDQETQYF; CDR3nt: TGTGCCAGTAGTAGACCGGGGGATCAAGAGACCCAGTACTTC
abundance: NA; j_gene: TRBJ1-6; v_gene: TRBV5-1; d_gene: NA; CDR3aa: CASSLQQYNSPLHF; CDR3nt: TGCGCCAGCAGCTTGCAACAGTATAATTCACCCCTCCACTTT
abundance: NA; j_gene: TRBJ1-4; v_gene: TRBV29-1; d_gene: NA; CDR3aa: CSVLADESNEKLFF; CDR3nt: TGCAGCGTCCTCGCGGATGAGTCTAATGAAAAACTGTTTTTT
abundance: NA; j_gene: TRBJ2-1; v_gene: TRBV4-3; d_gene: TRBD1; CDR3aa: CASSPLGDRVYNEQFF; CDR3nt: TGCGCCAGCAGCCCACTTGGGGACAGGGTATACAATGAGCAGTTCTTC
abundance: NA; j_gene: TRBJ2-5; v_gene: TRBV3-1/TRBV3-2; d_gene: NA; CDR3aa: CASSQVGQTQYF; CDR3nt: TGTGCCAGCAGCCAAGTTGGGCAGACCCAGTACTTC
abundance: NA; j_gene: TRBJ2-1; v_gene: TRBV4-3; d_gene: NA; CDR3aa: CASSQVAYNEQFF; CDR3nt: TGCGCCAGCAGCCAAGTCGCCTACAATGAGCAGTTCTTC
abundance: NA; j_gene: TRBJ1-1; v_gene: TRBV5-1; d_gene: TRBD1; CDR3aa: CASSDQTGRNTEAFF; CDR3nt: TGCGCCAGCAGCGATCAGACAGGGAGGAACACTGAAGCTTTCTTT
abundance: NA; j_gene: TRBJ2-1; v_gene: TRBV19; d_gene: TRBD2; CDR3aa: CASSGGASGVNEQFF; CDR3nt: TGTGCCAGTAGTGGGGGCGCTAGCGGGGTTAATGAGCAGTTCTTC
abundance: NA; j_gene: TRBJ1-4; v_gene: TRBV19; d_gene: NA; CDR3aa: CASSIVISRVGEKLFF; CDR3nt: TGTGCCAGTAGTATAGTTATCTCCAGGGTTGGTGAAAAACTGTTTTTT
abundance: few; j_gene: TRBJ1-1; v_gene: TRBV6-6; d_gene: NA; CDR3aa: CASSYQKATEAFF; CDR3nt: TGTGCCAGCAGTTACCAAAAAGCCACTGAAGCTTTCTTT
abundance: NA; j_gene: TRBJ1-2; v_gene: TRBV7-2; d_gene: NA; CDR3aa: CASSSRGSGYGYTF; CDR3nt: TGTGCCAGCAGCTCGCGGGGTTCGGGCTATGGCTACACCTTC
abundance: NA; j_gene: TRBJ2-2; v_gene: TRBV6-2/TRBV6-3; d_gene: NA; CDR3aa: CASSTGGELFF; CDR3nt: TGTGCCAGCAGTACGGGAGGGGAGCTGTTTTTT
abundance: NA; j_gene: TRBJ1-6; v_gene: TRBV19; d_gene: TRBD1; CDR3aa: CASSIGTGYNSPLHF; CDR3nt: TGTGCCAGTAGTATTGGGACAGGCTATAATTCACCCCTCCACTTT
abundance: NA; j_gene: TRBJ1-3; v_gene: TRBV4-3; d_gene: NA; CDR3aa: CASSQGWRESGNTIYF; CDR3nt: TGCGCCAGCAGCCAAGGGTGGAGGGAATCTGGAAACACCATATATTTT
abundance: NA; j_gene: TRBJ1-4; v_gene: TRBV4-1; d_gene: NA; CDR3aa: CASSQDDRRDEKLFF; CDR3nt: TGCGCCAGCAGCCAAGATGACAGAAGAGATGAAAAACTGTTTTTT
abundance: NA; j_gene: TRBJ2-5; v_gene: TRBV18; d_gene: TRBD1; CDR3aa: CASSSGQGETQYF; CDR3nt: TGTGCCAGCTCATCGGGACAGGGAGAGACCCAGTACTTC
abundance: NA; j_gene: TRBJ2-1; v_gene: TRBV3-1/TRBV3-2; d_gene: TRBD2; CDR3aa: CASSQERSGGRAGYNEQFF; CDR3nt: TGTGCCAGCAGCCAAGAAAGGAGCGGGGGAAGGGCAGGGTACAATGAGCAGTTCTTC
abundance: NA; j_gene: TRBJ1-5; v_gene: TRBV5-1; d_gene: NA; CDR3aa: CASSLVGASNQPQHF; CDR3nt: TGCGCCAGCAGCTTGGTTGGGGCTAGCAATCAGCCCCAGCATTTT
abundance: NA; j_gene: TRBJ2-5; v_gene: TRBV6-5; d_gene: NA; CDR3aa: CASSRLDQETQYF; CDR3nt: TGTGCCAGCAGTCGACTAGACCAAGAGACCCAGTACTTC
abundance: once; j_gene: TRBJ2-3; v_gene: TRBV21-1; d_gene: NA; CDR3aa: CASSLRLPYSTDTQYF; CDR3nt: TGTGCCAGCAGTCTTCGACTTCCTTATAGCACAGATACGCAGTATTTT